This passage covers 8 T cell receptor beta chains from one sample sequenced in a study of siplizumab effects on memory and regulatory T cells. Sequencing was performed with immunoSEQ multiplex PCR; in TCRdb, only in-frame clones are kept and a portion is missing. This sample carries approximately 100,000 clones, 93% of them seen once, and the ten largest clones take around 0.16%. The sample comprised non-Treg CD4+ T cells sorted from blood. Receptor source: a human donor in good health.

The gene calls are TRBV30 and TRBJ2-7, with TRBD2 matching 15 bases. The CDR3 has 21 amino acids. V shed 0 bases and J 6 bases; nucleotides not matched to a gene: 21. Germline-derived CDR1 and CDR2 are GTSNPN and SVGIG (reference sequence). CDR3 nucleotides: TGTGCCTGGAGTGTACTGAGGACTAGCGGGGGGGGGACCGCCGCTAGAGGCGAGCAGTACTTC. Translation: CAWSVLRTSGGGTAARGEQYF.

This rearrangement joins TRBV28 to TRBJ2-3; TRBD2 might be the D (6 bases). The CDR3 is 14 amino acids. Germline V gene sequence: CDR1 MDHEN, CDR2 SYDVKM. CDR3 residues: CAHRTGVSTDTQYF. The DNA for the CDR3 is TGTGCTCACAGGACGGGAGTGTCCACAGATACGCAGTATTTT.

This chain connects TRBV4-1 to TRBJ1-2; 8 bases agree with TRBD1. Unmatched junction bases numbered 6, after V lost 1 base and J lost 8 bases. The CDR3 runs 14 residues. Germline assignment: CDR1 MGHRA and CDR2 YSYEKL. CDR3 bases: TGCGCCAGCAGCCAAGCGGACAGGGTAGCAGGCTACACCTTC. It translates to CASSQADRVAGYTF.

The chain couples TRBV10-3 to TRBJ1-6; TRBD1 matches at 10 bases. Germline V gene sequence: CDR1 ENHRY, CDR2 SYGVKD. Losses at the gene ends were 4 bases for V and 5 bases for J; bases not matched to a gene: 2. The CDR3 covers 15 residues. The CDR3 protein is CAISGGQGNNSPLHF. The CDR3, as DNA: TGTGCCATCAGTGGGGGACAGGGGAATAATTCACCCCTCCACTTT.

Concerning this clone itself: The junction shows a germline mismatch at one end, possibly a read error. The genes are TRBV11-2 and TRBJ2-1; D unclear. Germline CDR1 and CDR2: SGHAT and FQNNGV. This CDR3 is 14 amino acids long. The CDR3 region is CASSLGASFNEQFF. In DNA form, the CDR3 reads TGTGCCAGCAGCTTAGGGGCTTCCTTCAATGAGCAGTTCTTC.

The gene calls are TRBV27 and TRBJ1-2, with D maybe TRBD1 (6 bases). Germline loops: CDR1 MNHEY, CDR2 SMNVEV (reference sequence). The CDR3 spans 14 residues. Trimming took off 2 bases at V and 2 bases at J, with 9 bases between the two ends. In nucleotides, the CDR3 is TGTGCCAGCAGTTTAGGCCAGGGGAACTATGGCTACACCTTC. Translating it yields CASSLGQGNYGYTF.

The chain has TRBV7-2 and TRBJ2-5; D is possibly TRBD2 (6 bases). The CDR3 extends over 15 amino acids. Trimming left V 0 bases short and J 5 bases short, with 13 bases between. Germline CDR1 is SGHTA and CDR2 is FQGNSA. The CDR3 spells CASSLALGGVETQYF. The CDR3 region has the DNA TGTGCCAGCAGCTTAGCGCTGGGGGGTGTGGAGACCCAGTACTTC.

The chain employs TRBV4-3 and TRBJ2-7, with 14 positions matching TRBD2. The CDR3 is made up of 17 amino acids. V dropped 1 base and J dropped 3; count of bases not matched to a gene: 5. CDR1 and CDR2 (germline): LGHNA, YSLEER. CDR3 sequence: CASSQGGTSGGHYEQYF. As DNA, the CDR3 is TGCGCCAGCAGCCAAGGAGGGACTAGCGGGGGACACTACGAGCAGTACTTC.